Shown below are 17 T cell receptor beta chains from a single sample sequenced in a study of cytomegalovirus exposure and HLA in healthy donors. Researchers ran the PCR with 60 Vbeta and 13 Jbeta primers. This table comes from immunoSEQ multiplex PCR, and its TCRdb copy is limited to in-frame clones, with some not included. The repertoire table contains around 150,000 clones. Sequenced: PBMCs. These receptors were taken from a woman in her fifties or sixties in good health and CMV-seronegative.

The V gene is TRBV30, the J gene TRBJ1-2; a possible D gene is TRBD1 (6 bases). Germline V CDR1 and CDR2: GTSNPN, SVGIG (reference sequence). Trimming cost V 0 bases and J 5 bases, with 13 bases left between them. The CDR3 has 14 residues. The CDR3: CAWSVLGQGYGYTF. The CDR3 DNA reads as TGTGCCTGGAGTGTACTAGGGCAGGGGTATGGCTACACCTTC.

The rearrangement uses TRBV7-3 and TRBJ2-3; 8 nucleotides line up with TRBD2. CDR3 length equals 16 residues. Trimming took 0 bases from V and 3 from J; bases not matched to a gene: 5. Per the germline V gene, CDR1 is SGHTA and CDR2 is FQGTGA. The CDR3 nucleotides are TGTGCCAGCAGCTTAACCGCGGCTAGCGGGACAGATACGCAGTATTTT. This translates into CASSLTAASGTDTQYF.

V gene TRBV7-2 combines with J gene TRBJ1-2, with D perhaps TRBD1 (5 bases). V was trimmed by 4 bases and J by 7 bases, leaving 13 bases between them. Germline-derived CDR1 and CDR2 are SGHTA and FQGNSA. This CDR3 contains 13 residues. In DNA form, the CDR3 reads TGTGCCAGCAGCTACAGGACCCTTAGTGGCTACACCTTC. Encoded protein: CASSYRTLSGYTF.

This chain joins TRBV5-1 and TRBJ2-5; TRBD2 aligns across 8 bases. Germline values: CDR1 SGHRS, CDR2 YFSETQ. The CDR3 extends over 14 amino acids. Trimming took 0 bases from V and 5 from J; bases not matched to a gene: 3. CDR3 in amino acids: CASSLASSGETQYF. CDR3 sequence (DNA): TGCGCCAGCAGCTTGGCGTCTAGCGGGGAGACCCAGTACTTC.

The chain carries TRBV7-6 and TRBJ1-2, with 8 bases lining up with TRBD1. Trimming took 3 bases from V and 8 from J; bases not matched to a gene: 8. Germline lookup yields CDR1 SGHVS and CDR2 FNYEAQ. The CDR3 contains 14 residues. The CDR3 region is CASSLDTGGDGYTF. The CDR3 DNA follows: TGTGCCAGCAGCTTGGATACAGGGGGGGACGGCTACACCTTC. Together with reference TRBV7-6 and TRBJ1-2, the CDR3 gives the full variable domain: GAGVSQSPRYKVTKRGQDVALRCDPISGHVSLYWYRQALGQGPEFLTYFNYEAQQDKSGLPNDRFSAERPEGSISTLTIQRTEQRDSAMYRCASSLDTGGDGYTFGSGTRLTVV.

The chain joins TRBV27 to TRBJ1-1; 11 nucleotides match TRBD1. CDR1 and CDR2 from the germline V gene are MNHEY and SMNVEV (reference sequence). Trimming cost V 4 bases and J 4 bases; bases outside gene matches: 2. This CDR3 region has 14 residues. Here the CDR3 reads CASSSGTGGTEAFF. For the CDR3, the DNA is TGTGCCAGCAGTTCCGGGACAGGGGGCACTGAAGCTTTCTTT.

The chain couples TRBV10-3 to TRBJ1-1, with no clear D. V was pared by 2 bases and J by 7 bases, with 14 bases between. The CDR3 has 14 amino acids. Germline-derived CDR1 and CDR2 are ENHRY and SYGVKD. Here the CDR3 reads CAISEGVLEGEAFF. Here the CDR3 DNA reads TGTGCCATCAGTGAGGGGGTCCTGGAGGGTGAAGCTTTCTTT.

The V and J genes are TRBV19 and TRBJ1-2; 10 nucleotides match TRBD1. The junction had 8 bases not matched to a gene; V was cut back by 6 bases and J by 4 bases. This CDR3 region has 15 residues. Germline-derived CDR1 and CDR2 are LNHDA and SQIVND (reference sequence). For the CDR3, the DNA is TGTGCCAGTAGCCCCCGGGACAGGGGCTTCTATGGCTACACCTTC. Its translation is CASSPRDRGFYGYTF.

The gene calls are TRBV9 and TRBJ2-1; D is possibly TRBD1 (6 bases). CDR3 size: 17 residues. The V end lost 0 bases, the J end lost 5 bases, and 18 bases lay between the germline ends. Germline assignment: CDR1 SGDLS and CDR2 YYNGEE. The CDR3 DNA follows: TGTGCCAGCAGCGTAGTGCCAGGGGCCGGTTTACACAATGAGCAGTTCTTC. Amino acids: CASSVVPGAGLHNEQFF.

The chain couples TRBV2 to TRBJ1-1; D ambiguous. V lost 4 bases, J lost 6 bases, and 6 bases lay in between. The CDR3 consists of 11 residues. CDR1 is SNHLY, CDR2 FYNNEI, per germline. The CDR3 is CASSGGAEAFF. The CDR3 bases are TGTGCCAGCAGTGGAGGAGCTGAAGCTTTCTTT.

The rearrangement joins TRBV5-1 to TRBJ2-5; no reliable D call. The length of the CDR3 is 14 residues. Germline V gene data show CDR1 as SGHRS and CDR2 as YFSETQ. Trimming stripped 0 bases from V and 1 base from J, with 7 bases between. The CDR3: CASSLEWAQETQYF. Here the CDR3 DNA reads TGCGCCAGCAGCTTGGAATGGGCCCAAGAGACCCAGTACTTC.

The chain joins TRBV4-3 to TRBJ1-1; a possible D gene is TRBD1 (5 bases). Germline CDR1 reads LGHNA; CDR2 reads YSLEER. The ends were cut back, 5 bases at V and 2 bases at J, with 12 bases in the middle. This CDR3 comprises 14 residues. The CDR3 DNA follows: TGCGCCAGCAGCTACGAGCGGGGCAACACTGAAGCTTTCTTT. Translation gives CASSYERGNTEAFF.

The chain uses TRBV18 and TRBJ1-1; D is uncertain. This CDR3 is built from 14 residues. Germline values: CDR1 KGHSH, CDR2 LQKENI. V was clipped by 4 bases and J by 6 bases, with 15 bases between them. The CDR3 bases are TGTGCCAGCTCACTACGAAGAGGGCGCGCTGAAGCTTTCTTT. This codes for CASSLRRGRAEAFF.

The rearrangement uses TRBV11-1 and TRBJ2-7; tentatively, D is TRBD2 (5 bases). The germline V and J ends were trimmed by 4 bases and 3 bases, with 13 bases remaining between them. The CDR3 is made up of 14 amino acids. Germline CDR1 SGHAT, CDR2 FQDESV (reference sequence). CDR3 coding DNA: TGTGCCAGCAGCTCGCGAGGGAGCTTCTACGAGCAGTACTTC. This translates into CASSSRGSFYEQYF.

The chain has TRBV10-3 and TRBJ2-7; tentatively, D is TRBD1 (5 bases). Per the germline V gene, CDR1 is ENHRY and CDR2 is SYGVKD. Trimming took off 8 bases at V and 3 bases at J, with 8 bases between the two ends. The length of the CDR3 is 11 residues. The CDR3 DNA reads TGTGCCATCGGTCAGGGCTACGAGCAGTACTTC. As protein: CAIGQGYEQYF.

The chain links TRBV7-9 to TRBJ1-5; TRBD1 is a possible D gene (5 bases). CDR3 length: 15 amino acids. V was clipped by 1 base and J by 7 bases, with 14 bases between them. In germline, CDR1 is SEHNR, CDR2 FQNEAQ (reference sequence). Here the CDR3 DNA reads TGTGCCAGCAGCTTAGTGGGGGGGGTAGGGCAGCCCCAGCATTTT. Residues: CASSLVGGVGQPQHF. The full variable domain, completed using reference TRBV7-9 and TRBJ1-5, is DTGVSQNPRHKITKRGQNVTFRCDPISEHNRLYWYRQTLGQGPEFLTYFQNEAQLEKSRLLSDRFSAERPKGSFSTLEIQRTEQGDSAMYLCASSLVGGVGQPQHFGDGTRLSIL.

This chain connects TRBV30 to TRBJ1-5; the D is unclear. Germline CDR1 reads GTSNPN; CDR2 reads SVGIG (reference sequence). This CDR3 is built from 15 residues. V was pared by 0 bases and J by 1 base, with 10 bases between. The CDR3 loop reads CAWSVQSKSNQPQHF. DNA of the CDR3: TGTGCCTGGAGTGTACAGAGTAAGAGCAATCAGCCCCAGCATTTT.